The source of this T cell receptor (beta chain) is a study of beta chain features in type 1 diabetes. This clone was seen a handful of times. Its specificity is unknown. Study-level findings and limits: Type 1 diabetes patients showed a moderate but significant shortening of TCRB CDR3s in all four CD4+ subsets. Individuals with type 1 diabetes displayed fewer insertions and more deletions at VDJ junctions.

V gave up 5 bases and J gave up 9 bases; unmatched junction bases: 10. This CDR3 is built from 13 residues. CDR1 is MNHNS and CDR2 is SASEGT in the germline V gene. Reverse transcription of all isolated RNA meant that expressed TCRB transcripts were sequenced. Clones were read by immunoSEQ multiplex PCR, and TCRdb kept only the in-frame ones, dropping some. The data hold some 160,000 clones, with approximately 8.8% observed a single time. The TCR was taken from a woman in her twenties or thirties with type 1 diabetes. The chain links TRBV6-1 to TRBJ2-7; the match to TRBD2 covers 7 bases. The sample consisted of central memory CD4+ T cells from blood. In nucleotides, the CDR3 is TGTGCCAGCAGTACGAGGACCTTAGCGGGGCAGTACTTC. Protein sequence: CASSTRTLAGQYF.